This note documents a single T cell receptor beta chain sequence. This sample is part of a study of blood T cell repertoires in COVID-19. The wider study: Acute and convalescent COVID-19 samples came from the United States, Italy and Spain.

In the source study's methods: Amplification with reference gene primers provided the estimates of nucleated cell counts. Assay: immunoSEQ multiplex PCR; the TCRdb copy retains only in-frame clones and omits some. That table gives V, J and clone size, and the DNA gave D and trimming. This table has 400,000 to 450,000 clones, 70% to 90% appearing once. The V gene's germline CDR1 is SEHNR and CDR2 FQNEAQ (reference sequence). V shed 1 base, J shed 0 bases, and the junction held 2 bases outside the gene matches. This CDR3 contains 16 residues. The chain couples TRBV7-9 to TRBJ1-3; 8 bases match TRBD1. The receptor comes from a man between 18 and 35 years old with COVID-19, enrolled during active disease. The sample comprised peripheral blood. The CDR3 bases are TGTGCCAGCAGCTTAGACAGGGGGTCCTCTGGAAACACCATATATTTT. It yields the protein CASSLDRGSSGNTIYF.